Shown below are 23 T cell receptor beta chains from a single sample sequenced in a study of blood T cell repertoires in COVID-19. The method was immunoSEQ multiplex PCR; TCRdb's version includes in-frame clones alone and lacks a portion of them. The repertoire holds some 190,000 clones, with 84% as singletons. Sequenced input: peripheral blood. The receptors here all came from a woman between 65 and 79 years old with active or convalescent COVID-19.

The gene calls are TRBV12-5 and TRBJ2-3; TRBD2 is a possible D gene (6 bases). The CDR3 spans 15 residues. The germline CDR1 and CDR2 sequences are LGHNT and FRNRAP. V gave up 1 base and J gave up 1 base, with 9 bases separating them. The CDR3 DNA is TGTGCTAGTGGTTTGGCATTAGCGGGCACAGATACGCAGTATTTT. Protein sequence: CASGLALAGTDTQYF.

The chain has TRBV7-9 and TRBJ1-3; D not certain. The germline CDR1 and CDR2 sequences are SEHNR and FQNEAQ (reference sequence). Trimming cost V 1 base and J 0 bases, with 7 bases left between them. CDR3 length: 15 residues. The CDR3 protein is CASSLGSNSGNTIYF. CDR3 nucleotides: TGTGCCAGCAGCTTAGGGAGCAACTCTGGAAACACCATATATTTT.

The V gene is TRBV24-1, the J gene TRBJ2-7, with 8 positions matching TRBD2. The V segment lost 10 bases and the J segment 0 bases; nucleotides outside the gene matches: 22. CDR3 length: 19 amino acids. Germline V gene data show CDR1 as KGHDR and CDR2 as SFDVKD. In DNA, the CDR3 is TGTGCCACACCCCCAGCCTCCCACGGGGGGGGACCTTACTCCTACGAGCAGTACTTC. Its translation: CATPPASHGGGPYSYEQYF.

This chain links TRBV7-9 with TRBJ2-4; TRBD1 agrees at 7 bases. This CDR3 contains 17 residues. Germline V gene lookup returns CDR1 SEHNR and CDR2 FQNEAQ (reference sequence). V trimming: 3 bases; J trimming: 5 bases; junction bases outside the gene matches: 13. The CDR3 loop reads CASSFSRDSNTQNIQYF. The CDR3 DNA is TGTGCCAGCAGCTTTAGCCGGGACAGTAACACGCAAAACATTCAGTACTTC. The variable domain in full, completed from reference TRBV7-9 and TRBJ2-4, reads DTGVSQNPRHKITKRGQNVTFRCDPISEHNRLYWYRQTLGQGPEFLTYFQNEAQLEKSRLLSDRFSAERPKGSFSTLEIQRTEQGDSAMYLCASSFSRDSNTQNIQYFGAGTRLSVL.

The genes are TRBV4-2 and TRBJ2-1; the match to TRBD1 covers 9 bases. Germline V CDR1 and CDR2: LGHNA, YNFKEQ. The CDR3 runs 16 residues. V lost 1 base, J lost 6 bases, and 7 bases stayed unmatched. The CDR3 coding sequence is TGTGCCAGCAGCCAAGTATCCGGGACAGGGAGCAATGAGCAGTTCTTC. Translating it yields CASSQVSGTGSNEQFF.

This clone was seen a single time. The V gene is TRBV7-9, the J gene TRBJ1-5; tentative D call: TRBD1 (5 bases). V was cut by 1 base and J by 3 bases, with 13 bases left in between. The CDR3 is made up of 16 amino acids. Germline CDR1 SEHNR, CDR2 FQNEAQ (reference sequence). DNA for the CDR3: TGTGCCAGCAGCTTAGGGGGCAGAGTATTCAATCAGCCCCAGCATTTT. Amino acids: CASSLGGRVFNQPQHF.

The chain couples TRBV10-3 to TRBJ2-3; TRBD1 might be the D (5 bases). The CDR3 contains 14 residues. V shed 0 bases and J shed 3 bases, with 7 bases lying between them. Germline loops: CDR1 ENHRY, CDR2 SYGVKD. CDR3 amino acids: CAISESSGTDTQYF. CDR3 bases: TGTGCCATCAGTGAGTCGTCAGGGACAGATACGCAGTATTTT.

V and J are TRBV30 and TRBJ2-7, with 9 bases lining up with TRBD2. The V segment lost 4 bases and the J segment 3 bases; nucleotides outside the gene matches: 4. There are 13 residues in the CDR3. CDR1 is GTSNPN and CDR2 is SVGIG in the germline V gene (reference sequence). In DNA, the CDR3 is TGTGCCTGGAAGGTAGCGGGGGTCTACGAGCAGTACTTC. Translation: CAWKVAGVYEQYF. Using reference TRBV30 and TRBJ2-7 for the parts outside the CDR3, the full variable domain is SQTIHQWPATLVQPVGSPLSLECTVEGTSNPNLYWYRQAAGRGLQLLFYSVGIGQISSEVPQNLSASRPQDRQFILSSKKLLLSDSGFYLCAWKVAGVYEQYFGPGTRLTVT.

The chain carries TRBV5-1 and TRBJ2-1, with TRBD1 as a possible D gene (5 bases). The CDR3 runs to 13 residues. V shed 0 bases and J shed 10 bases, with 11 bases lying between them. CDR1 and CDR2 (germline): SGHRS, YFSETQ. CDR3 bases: TGCGCCAGCAGCTTGGATCCAGGGTCAGAGCAGTTCTTC. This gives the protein CASSLDPGSEQFF.

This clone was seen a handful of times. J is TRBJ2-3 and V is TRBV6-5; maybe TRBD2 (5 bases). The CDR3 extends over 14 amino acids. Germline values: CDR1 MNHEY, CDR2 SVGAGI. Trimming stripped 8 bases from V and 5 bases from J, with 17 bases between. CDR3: CASRESEDRDTQYF. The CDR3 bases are TGTGCCAGCCGGGAAAGCGAAGATCGAGATACGCAGTATTTT.

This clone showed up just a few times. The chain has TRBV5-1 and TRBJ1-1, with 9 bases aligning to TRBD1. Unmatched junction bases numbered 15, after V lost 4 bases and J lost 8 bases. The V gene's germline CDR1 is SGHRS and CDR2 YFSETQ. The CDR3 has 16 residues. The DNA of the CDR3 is TGCGCCAGCAGCCCAGGGACAGGGACAACAATTCGAGAAGCTTTCTTT. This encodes CASSPGTGTTIREAFF.

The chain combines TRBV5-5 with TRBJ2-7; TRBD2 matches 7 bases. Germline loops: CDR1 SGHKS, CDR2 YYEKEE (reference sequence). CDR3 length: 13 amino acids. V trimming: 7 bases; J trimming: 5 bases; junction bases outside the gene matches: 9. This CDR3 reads CASRASGQNEQYF. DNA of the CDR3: TGTGCCAGCCGGGCTAGCGGCCAGAACGAGCAGTACTTC.

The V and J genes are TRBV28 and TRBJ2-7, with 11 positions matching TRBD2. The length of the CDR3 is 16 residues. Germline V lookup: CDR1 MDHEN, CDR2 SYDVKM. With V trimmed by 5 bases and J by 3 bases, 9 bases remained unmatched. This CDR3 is CASSPHSGRANYEQYF. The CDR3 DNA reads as TGTGCCAGCAGTCCCCATAGCGGGAGGGCCAACTACGAGCAGTACTTC.

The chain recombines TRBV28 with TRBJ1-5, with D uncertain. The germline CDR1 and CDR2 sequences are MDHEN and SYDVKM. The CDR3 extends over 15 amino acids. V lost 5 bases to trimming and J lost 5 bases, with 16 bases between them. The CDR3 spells CASSEASTNYQPQHF. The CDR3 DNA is TGTGCCAGCAGTGAGGCCTCTACTAATTATCAGCCCCAGCATTTT. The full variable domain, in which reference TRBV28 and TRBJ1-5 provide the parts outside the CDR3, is DVKVTQSSRYLVKRTGEKVFLECVQDMDHENMFWYRQDPGLGLRLIYFSYDVKMKEKGDIPEGYSVSREKKERFSLILESASTNQTSMYLCASSEASTNYQPQHFGDGTRLSIL.

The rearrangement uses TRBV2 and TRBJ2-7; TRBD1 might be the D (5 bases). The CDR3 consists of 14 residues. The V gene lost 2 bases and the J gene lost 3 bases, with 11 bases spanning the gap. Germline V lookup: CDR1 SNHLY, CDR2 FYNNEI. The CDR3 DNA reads TGTGCCAGCAGTGAATCCGGACAAGGCTACGAGCAGTACTTC. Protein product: CASSESGQGYEQYF.

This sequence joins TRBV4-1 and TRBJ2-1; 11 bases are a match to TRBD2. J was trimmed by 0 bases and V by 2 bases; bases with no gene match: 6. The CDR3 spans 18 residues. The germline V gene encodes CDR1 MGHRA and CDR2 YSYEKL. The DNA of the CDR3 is TGCGCCAGCAGCCAAACACTAGCGGGAGTATCCTCCTACAATGAGCAGTTCTTC. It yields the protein CASSQTLAGVSSYNEQFF.

The CDR3 coding sequence is TGTGCCAGTAGGACCAGCCCCGGGGTAGCGGGAGGCGAGCAGTACTTC. It encodes CASRTSPGVAGGEQYF. The J gene is TRBJ2-7, the V gene TRBV19, with 10 bases lining up with TRBD2. This CDR3 spans 16 amino acids. Trimming removed 6 bases from V and 6 bases from J; junction bases left unmatched: 14. Per germline, CDR1 LNHDA and CDR2 SQIVND (reference sequence). Variable domain in full (rest from reference TRBV19 and TRBJ2-7): DGGITQSPKYLFRKEGQNVTLSCEQNLNHDAMYWYRQDPGQGLRLIYYSQIVNDFQKGDIAEGYSVSREKKESFPLTVTSAQKNPTAFYLCASRTSPGVAGGEQYFGPGTRLTVT.

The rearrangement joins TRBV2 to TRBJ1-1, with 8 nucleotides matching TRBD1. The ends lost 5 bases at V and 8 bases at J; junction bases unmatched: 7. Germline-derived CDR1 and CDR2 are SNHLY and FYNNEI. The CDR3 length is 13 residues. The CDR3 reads CASSKTQGAEAFF. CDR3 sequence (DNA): TGTGCCAGCAGTAAAACTCAGGGGGCCGAAGCTTTCTTT.

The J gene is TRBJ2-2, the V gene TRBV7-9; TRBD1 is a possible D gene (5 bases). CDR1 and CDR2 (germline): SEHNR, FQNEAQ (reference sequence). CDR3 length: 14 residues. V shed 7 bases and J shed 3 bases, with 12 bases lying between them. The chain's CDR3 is CASNLGADTGELFF. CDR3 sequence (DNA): TGTGCCAGCAACCTAGGGGCGGACACCGGGGAGCTGTTTTTT.

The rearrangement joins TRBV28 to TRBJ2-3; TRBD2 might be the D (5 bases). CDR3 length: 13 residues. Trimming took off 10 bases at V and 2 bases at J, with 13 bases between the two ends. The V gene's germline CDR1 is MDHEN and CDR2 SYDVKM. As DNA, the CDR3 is TGTGCCACTAGAGGGATCCTCACAGATACGCAGTATTTT. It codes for CATRGILTDTQYF.

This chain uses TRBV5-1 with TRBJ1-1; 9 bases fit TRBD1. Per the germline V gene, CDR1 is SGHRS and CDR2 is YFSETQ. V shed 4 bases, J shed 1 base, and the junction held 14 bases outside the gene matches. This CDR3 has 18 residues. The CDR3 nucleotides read TGCGCCAGCAGCCTAGGACAGGGGAATCCCTCTCCGAACACTGAAGCTTTCTTT. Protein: CASSLGQGNPSPNTEAFF. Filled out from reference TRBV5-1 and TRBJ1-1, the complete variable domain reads KAGVTQTPRYLIKTRGQQVTLSCSPISGHRSVSWYQQTPGQGLQFLFEYFSETQRNKGNFPGRFSGRQFSNSRSEMNVSTLELGDSALYLCASSLGQGNPSPNTEAFFGQGTRLTVV.

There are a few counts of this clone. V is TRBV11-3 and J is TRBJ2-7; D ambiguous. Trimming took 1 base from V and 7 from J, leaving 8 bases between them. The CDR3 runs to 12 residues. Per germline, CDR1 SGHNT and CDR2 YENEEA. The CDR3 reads CASSLGAQEQYF. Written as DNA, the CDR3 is TGTGCCAGCAGCTTAGGGGCCCAGGAGCAGTACTTC.

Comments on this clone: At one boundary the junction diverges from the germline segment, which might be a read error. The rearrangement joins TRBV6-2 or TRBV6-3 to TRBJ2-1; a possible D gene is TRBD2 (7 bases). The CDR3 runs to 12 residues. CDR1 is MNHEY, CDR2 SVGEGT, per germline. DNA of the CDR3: TGTGCCAGCAGTTACGGGGGCGGGAGATGGGTCTTC. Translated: CASSYGGGRWVF.